This TCR beta chain was documented in a study of OX40 agonist ivuxolimab in advanced cancers. The sampling schedule covered blood at baseline, cycle 4 day 1, and cycle 7 day 1. Germline-derived CDR1 and CDR2 are SGHAT and FQNNGV. The CDR3 contains 13 residues. The J segment lost 7 bases and the V segment lost 5 bases, leaving 6 bases of the junction unmatched. Clones were sequenced by immunoSEQ multiplex PCR, and TCRdb holds only the in-frame ones, with some missing. The sample comprises more than 65,000 clones, roughly 82% of which are singletons, and 0.9% to 1.4% rests with the top ten. The chain is built from TRBV11-2 and TRBJ1-1; 8 nucleotides align to TRBD1. The material was CD4+ or CD8+ T cells sorted from blood, obtained in a trial of the OX40 agonist ivuxolimab. This clonotype was sampled from an adult with an advanced solid tumor such as melanoma, head and neck, liver or kidney cancer. The CDR3 DNA sequence: TGTGCCAGCAGCATGGACAGGGAGGATGAAGCTTTCTTT. Its protein is CASSMDREDEAFF. Variable domain in full (rest from reference TRBV11-2 and TRBJ1-1): EAGVAQSPRYKIIEKRQSVAFWCNPISGHATLYWYQQILGQGPKLLIQFQNNGVVDDSQLPKDRFSAERLKGVDSTLKIQPAKLEDSAVYLCASSMDREDEAFFGQGTRLTVV.